This is a list of T cell receptor beta chains from one sample in a study of brain T cells in children with intractable seizures. Profiled with immunoSEQ multiplex PCR; TCRdb holds only in-frame clones, not every one. The data contain roughly 69,000 clones, around 95% of them seen just once; the ten biggest clones take up 0.38%. The sample consisted of peripheral blood, taken at surgery. The receptors stem from a boy in the first two years of life with focal cortical dysplasia and intractable seizures. Both conserved end residues are trimmed from each CDR3. Fields, in order: clone size, V gene, CDR3 protein. Expanded clones get a size class; other rows say once, few or many, or leave the size out.

clone size: -
V gene: TRBV12-5
CDR3 protein: ASGLVLGMGRETQY

clone size: -
V gene: TRBV11-2
CDR3 protein: ASSLEISLVLTGNEQF

clone size: -
V gene: TRBV2
CDR3 protein: ASSESHGVGEQY

clone size: -
V gene: TRBV5-6
CDR3 protein: ASSLAGKAGNTEAF

clone size: -
V gene: TRBV9
CDR3 protein: ASSPGETQY

clone size: -
V gene: TRBV6-5
CDR3 protein: ASSYSGQGGYGYT

clone size: once
V gene: TRBV11-2
CDR3 protein: ASSLVGGWGIQETQY

clone size: -
V gene: TRBV15
CDR3 protein: ATSRGRVHEQY

clone size: -
V gene: TRBV10-1
CDR3 protein: ASKWAKTGELF

clone size: -
V gene: TRBV2
CDR3 protein: ASGGGSSYNEQF

clone size: -
V gene: TRBV19
CDR3 protein: ASSIRDDLRNTEAF

clone size: -
V gene: TRBV5-1
CDR3 protein: ASSFQIAGAGELF

clone size: -
V gene: TRBV28
CDR3 protein: ASSLETLAKNIQY

clone size: once
V gene: TRBV7-3
CDR3 protein: ASSLTAGALYGYT

clone size: -
V gene: TRBV7-2
CDR3 protein: ASSFQQGAQEQF

clone size: -
V gene: TRBV4-1
CDR3 protein: ASSLGTSTDTQY

clone size: -
V gene: TRBV19
CDR3 protein: ASKVGTGANVLT

clone size: -
V gene: TRBV27
CDR3 protein: ASSPTGSLYEQY

clone size: -
V gene: TRBV21-1
CDR3 protein: ASSKGGEQY

clone size: -
V gene: TRBV10-3
CDR3 protein: AISEGRSSNQPQH

clone size: -
V gene: TRBV2
CDR3 protein: ASRSGTLVRYEQY

clone size: -
V gene: TRBV7-9
CDR3 protein: ASSFGRTPAYNEQF

clone size: -
V gene: TRBV29-1
CDR3 protein: SGGLAGDGELF

clone size: -
V gene: TRBV25-1
CDR3 protein: ASSHRTGNTEAF

clone size: -
V gene: TRBV11-2
CDR3 protein: ASSFMILATGNGYT

clone size: -
V gene: TRBV18
CDR3 protein: ASSPLRVDYNSPLH

clone size: -
V gene: TRBV20-1
CDR3 protein: SASRSYSTDTQY

clone size: -
V gene: TRBV4-2
CDR3 protein: ASSPDRGGNTIY

clone size: -
V gene: TRBV6-1
CDR3 protein: ASSEGPHPRHQPQH

clone size: -
V gene: TRBV6-1
CDR3 protein: ASSEGIGRPY

clone size: once
V gene: TRBV6-2/TRBV6-3
CDR3 protein: ASSYKGRDYEQY

clone size: -
V gene: TRBV19
CDR3 protein: ASSIGLLGQGRYEQY

clone size: -
V gene: TRBV7-2
CDR3 protein: ASSLRSQGALDTQY

clone size: -
V gene: TRBV20-1
CDR3 protein: SASGVGHQETQY

clone size: -
V gene: TRBV4-3
CDR3 protein: ASSHIRQGSGANVLT

clone size: -
V gene: TRBV10-3
CDR3 protein: AIRDKGRNTEAF